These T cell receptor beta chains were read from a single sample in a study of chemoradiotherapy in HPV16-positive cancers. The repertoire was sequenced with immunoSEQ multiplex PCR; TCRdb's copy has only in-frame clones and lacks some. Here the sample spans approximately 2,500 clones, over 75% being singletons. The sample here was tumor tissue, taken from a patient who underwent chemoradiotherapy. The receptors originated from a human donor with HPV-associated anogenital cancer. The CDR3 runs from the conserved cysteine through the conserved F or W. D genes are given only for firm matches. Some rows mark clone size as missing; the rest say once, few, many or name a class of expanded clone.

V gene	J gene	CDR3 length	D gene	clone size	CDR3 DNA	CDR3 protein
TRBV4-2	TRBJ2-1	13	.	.	TGTGCCAGCAGCCAAGAGGGAGCGCGGTGGCAGTTCTTC	CASSQEGARWQFF
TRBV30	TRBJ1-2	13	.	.	TGTGCCTGGAGTGTAGGAGGGCTTGCTGGCTACACCTTC	CAWSVGGLAGYTF
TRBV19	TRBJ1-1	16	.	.	TGTGCGACAAGTCCCCTCTCGGGACACTCGAACACTGAAGCTTTCTTT	CATSPLSGHSNTEAFF
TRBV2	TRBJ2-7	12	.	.	TGTGCCAGCAGGGAGGGTTCCTACGAGCAGTACTTC	CASREGSYEQYF
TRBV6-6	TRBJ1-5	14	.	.	TGTGCCAGCAGTTTACAGGAGATCAATCAGCCCCAGCATTTT	CASSLQEINQPQHF
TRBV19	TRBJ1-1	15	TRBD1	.	TGTGCCAGTAGTAAGGTCCTGGGGACAGGGACTGAAGCTTTCTTT	CASSKVLGTGTEAFF
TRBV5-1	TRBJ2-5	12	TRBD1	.	TGCGCCAGCAGCCAATCCGGGACAGGGGGGGACTTC	CASSQSGTGGDF
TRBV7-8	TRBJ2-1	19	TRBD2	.	TGTGCCAGCAGCCACCCGGAACTAGCGGGGGGTCGCTCCTACAATGAGCAGTTCTTC	CASSHPELAGGRSYNEQFF
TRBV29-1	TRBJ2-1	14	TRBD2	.	TGCAGCGTTGAAGATCGGGGTAGCGGGAACGAGCAGTTCTTC	CSVEDRGSGNEQFF
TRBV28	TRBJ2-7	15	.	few	TGTGCCAGCAGTTACACAGCCATTGCGAGGGGGGAGCAGTACTTC	CASSYTAIARGEQYF
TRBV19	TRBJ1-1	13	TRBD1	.	TGTGCCACCACGGGACAGGGGAACACTGAAGCTTTCTTT	CATTGQGNTEAFF
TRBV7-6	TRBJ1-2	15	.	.	TGTGCCAGCAGCTTAGGGGCAGGAGATAACTATGGCTACACCTTC	CASSLGAGDNYGYTF
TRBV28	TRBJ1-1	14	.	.	TGTGCCAGCGGAGACGGGTTAAGGGACACTGAAGCTTTCTTT	CASGDGLRDTEAFF
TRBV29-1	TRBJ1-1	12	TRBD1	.	TGCAGCGTTGGGGACAGGGCCACTGAAGCTTTCTTT	CSVGDRATEAFF
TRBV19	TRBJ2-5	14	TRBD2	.	TGTGCCAGTAGTATGGCGGGAGTAGGGGAGACCCAGTACTTC	CASSMAGVGETQYF
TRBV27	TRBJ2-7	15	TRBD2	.	TGTGCCAGCAGTTTTACTAGCGGGAGGGGGATCGAGCAGTACTTC	CASSFTSGRGIEQYF
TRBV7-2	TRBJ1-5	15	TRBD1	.	TGTGCCAGCAGCTTAGGAGGGACAGACAATCAGCCCCAGCATTTT	CASSLGGTDNQPQHF
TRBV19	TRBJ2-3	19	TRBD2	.	TGTGCCAGTACCGGAGTGGTTGGTGGTAGCGGGGGGGCGAGAGATACGCAGTATTTT	CASTGVVGGSGGARDTQYF
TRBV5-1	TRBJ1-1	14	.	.	TGCGCCAGCAGCCCTCGGGTCACGAACACTGAAGCTTTCTTT	CASSPRVTNTEAFF
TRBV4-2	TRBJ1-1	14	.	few	TGTGCCAGCAGCCAAGATATAGAAGGCACTGAAGCTTTCTTT	CASSQDIEGTEAFF
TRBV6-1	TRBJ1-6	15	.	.	TGTGCCAGCAGTTCCCTCAGGGGTTTTGGTTCACCCCTCCACTTT	CASSSLRGFGSPLHF
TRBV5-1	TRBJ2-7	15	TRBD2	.	TGCGCCAGCAGGGACGAGGCTAGCGGATCCTACGAGCAGTACTTC	CASRDEASGSYEQYF
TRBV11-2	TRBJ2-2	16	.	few	TGTGCCAGCAGCTCGAATTGGGCAGCGAACACCGGGGAGCTGTTTTTT	CASSSNWAANTGELFF
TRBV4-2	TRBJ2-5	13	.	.	TGTGCCAGCAGCCAAGAAGGGGCTAAGACCCAGTACTTC	CASSQEGAKTQYF
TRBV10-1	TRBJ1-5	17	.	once	TGCGCCAGCCGAGTTCCGGGACCCCGTCCGGGCAATCAGCCCCAGCATTTT	CASRVPGPRPGNQPQHF
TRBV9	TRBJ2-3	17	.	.	TGTGCCAGCAGCGTAGAAGCTTGGACTACCCTCACAGATACGCAGTATTTT	CASSVEAWTTLTDTQYF
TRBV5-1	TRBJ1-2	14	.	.	TGCGCCAGTAGCACAGGGATGGAAGGAGGGAGCTACACCTTC	CASSTGMEGGSYTF
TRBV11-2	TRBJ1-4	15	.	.	TGTGCCAGCAGCCTTGCAGGGGCCAGGGATGAAAAACTGTTTTTT	CASSLAGARDEKLFF
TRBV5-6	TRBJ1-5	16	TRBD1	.	TGTGCCAGCAGCTCTGGACAGGGAGGAAGCAATCAGCCCCAGCATTTT	CASSSGQGGSNQPQHF
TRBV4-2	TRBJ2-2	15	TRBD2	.	TGTGCCAGCAGCCTCGGGACTAGGGGCGCCGGGGAGCTGTTTTTT	CASSLGTRGAGELFF
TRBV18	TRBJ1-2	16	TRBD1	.	TGTGCCAGCTCACCACCGGCTGCTGGGACAGGGGTCGGCTACACCTTC	CASSPPAAGTGVGYTF
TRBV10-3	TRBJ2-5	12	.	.	TGTGCCATCAGTGGGACCCAAGAGACCCAGTACTTC	CAISGTQETQYF
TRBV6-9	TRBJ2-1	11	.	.	TGTGCCAGCAGTTACTCGACCGAGCAGTTCTTC	CASSYSTEQFF
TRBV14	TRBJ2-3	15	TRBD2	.	TGTGCCAGCAGCCAGCTAGCGGGAGGGCCGGGTACGCAGTATTTT	CASSQLAGGPGTQYF
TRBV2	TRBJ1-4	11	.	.	TGTGCCAGCACCCCCAGAGAAAAACTGTTTTTT	CASTPREKLFF